This is a list of T cell receptor beta chains from one sample in a study of blood T cell repertoires in COVID-19. Data came from immunoSEQ multiplex PCR; TCRdb stores just in-frame clones and leaves some out. The top ten clones hold more than 0.25% of a sample with some 700,000 clones, about 90% of them seen once. Sequenced: peripheral blood. The origin of the receptors is a woman under 30 with acute or convalescent COVID-19. Both conserved end residues are part of each CDR3. The order of the fields is V gene, J gene, D gene, clone size, CDR3 DNA, CDR3 protein. A D gene is named only where the DNA matches it firmly. Clone size is stated in some rows and not others, as once, few, many or a class when expanded.

>TRBV7-3|TRBJ2-7|TRBD2|once
TGTGCCAGCAGCTTAACGGGGGGGTATGACTACGAGCAGTACTTC
CASSLTGGYDYEQYF
>TRBV4-1|TRBJ2-5|TRBD2|-
TGCGCCAGCAGCCACCCCCAAAAAGCGGGGAAAGAGACCCAGTACTTC
CASSHPQKAGKETQYF
>TRBV28|TRBJ2-7|TRBD1|-
TGTGCCAGCAGCGCGGCCGACAGGGCCTACGAGCAGTACTTC
CASSAADRAYEQYF
>TRBV6-2/TRBV6-3|TRBJ1-6|-|-
TGTGCCAGCAGTTACGAGGGAAGGTATAATTCACCCCTCCACTTT
CASSYEGRYNSPLHF
>TRBV5-8|TRBJ2-3|TRBD1|-
TGTGCCAGCAGCCGGGCTAGACAGGGATCATATACGCAGTATTTT
CASSRARQGSYTQYF
>TRBV6-5|TRBJ1-2|TRBD1|-
TGTGCCAGCAGTTACGGGGACAGAATCTACACCTTC
CASSYGDRIYTF
>TRBV5-4|TRBJ2-5|TRBD1|-
TGTGCCAGCAGCTTGCCCCGGACAGGCGAGACCCAGTACTTC
CASSLPRTGETQYF
>TRBV19|TRBJ1-4|-|-
TGTGCCAGTAGTGCGGCAGGGGATGAAAAACTGTTTTTT
CASSAAGDEKLFF
>TRBV27|TRBJ2-7|TRBD1|-
TGTGCCAGCAGTTATAACCGGGACAGGGGGATCTACGAGCAGTACTTC
CASSYNRDRGIYEQYF
>TRBV6-5|TRBJ2-5|-|-
TGTGCCAGCAGCCCCGGGGGAAGGGGCGAGACCCAGTACTTC
CASSPGGRGETQYF
>TRBV6-5|TRBJ1-1|-|-
TGTGCCAGCAGACCGGGGGGTGGACAGAACACTGAAGCTTTCTTT
CASRPGGGQNTEAFF
>TRBV6-2/TRBV6-3|TRBJ2-1|-|once
TGTGCCAGCACCCCCGACAAGGACTCCTACAATGAGCAGTTCTTC
CASTPDKDSYNEQFF
>TRBV9|TRBJ2-5|TRBD1|-
TGTGCCAGCAGCGACGGGACAGGGGAAGAGACCCAGTACTTC
CASSDGTGEETQYF
>TRBV3-1/TRBV3-2|TRBJ1-5|TRBD1|-
TGTGCCAGCAGCCCTGGAGGGGGCCTGGGTCGGTACCAGCCCCAGCATTTT
CASSPGGGLGRYQPQHF
>TRBV12-3/TRBV12-4|TRBJ2-3|-|-
TGTGCCAGCAGTTTAAAGAGGCCAGATACGCAGTATTTT
CASSLKRPDTQYF
>TRBV29-1|TRBJ1-2|-|-
TGCAGCGTCAGGGGTAGGATCGCAGCTAACTATGGCTACACCTTC
CSVRGRIAANYGYTF
>TRBV21-1|TRBJ1-1|-|-
TGTGCCAGCAGCAAATCTAGGCAGGGGGCCTGTACTGAAGCTTTCTTT
CASSKSRQGACTEAFF
>TRBV5-4|TRBJ1-1|-|once
TGTGCCAGCAGCCGGGGGGGGGTCCAAATCAACACTGAAGCTTTCTTT
CASSRGGVQINTEAFF
>TRBV25-1|TRBJ1-1|-|once
TGTGCCAGCAGGGAACAGGAGAACACTGAAGCTTTCTTT
CASREQENTEAFF
>TRBV27|TRBJ1-5|-|-
TGTGCCAGCAGTTCGGAGAATAGCAATCAGCCCCAGCATTTT
CASSSENSNQPQHF
>TRBV5-8|TRBJ1-2|TRBD1|-
TGTGCCAGCAGCTTTGGGTTCAGGGGGCAAGATGGCTACACCTTC
CASSFGFRGQDGYTF
>TRBV3-1/TRBV3-2|TRBJ1-3|-|-
TGTGCCAGCAGCCAAGATCCCCTTACTGGAAACACCATATATTTT
CASSQDPLTGNTIYF
>TRBV4-2|TRBJ2-1|TRBD2|once
TGTGCCAGCAGCCAAGATAGGCGGGGGGGTTCCTACAATGAGCAGTTCTTC
CASSQDRRGGSYNEQFF
>TRBV19|TRBJ1-2|TRBD1|-
TGTGCCAGTAGGGGGACAGGGTTTAACTATGGCTACACCTTC
CASRGTGFNYGYTF
>TRBV10-3|TRBJ1-2|TRBD1|-
TGTGCCATCACTACGACAGGGGAATATGGCTACACCTTC
CAITTTGEYGYTF
>TRBV19|TRBJ1-6|-|-
TGTGCCAGTAGTGAGCGGGGGCCGGGTTCACCCCTCCACTTT
CASSERGPGSPLHF
>TRBV5-1|TRBJ2-3|-|few
TGCGCCAGCAGCTTGGGGGCTGCCGCCGTTACAGATACGCAGTATTTT
CASSLGAAAVTDTQYF
>TRBV5-1|TRBJ1-2|-|-
TGCGCCAGCAGCTTGGCCCAGGTACAAGGCTATGGCTACACCTTC
CASSLAQVQGYGYTF
>TRBV10-2|TRBJ2-7|-|-
TGCGCCAGCAAGGGGGTTCCGCGACGTGGGTCCTACGAGCAGTACTTC
CASKGVPRRGSYEQYF
>TRBV19|TRBJ2-1|TRBD2|-
TGTGCCAGTATCCGGACTAGCGGGGGGGCGAATGAGCAGTTCTTC
CASIRTSGGANEQFF
>TRBV28|TRBJ2-1|-|-
TGTGCCAGCAGTATACAGGCCCCCTCCTACAATGAGCAGTTCTTC
CASSIQAPSYNEQFF
>TRBV10-3|TRBJ1-2|TRBD1|-
TGTGCCATCAGTGCAGGGGCAGGGGGCGGCGGCTACACCTTC
CAISAGAGGGGYTF
>TRBV30|TRBJ1-6|-|-
TGTGCCTGGAGCCCCCAGGCAGGCTCACCCCTCCACTTT
CAWSPQAGSPLHF
>TRBV6-5|TRBJ1-2|TRBD1|-
TGTGCCAGCAGTCCAGGGGGTGGGGGCTACACCTTC
CASSPGGGGYTF
>TRBV19|TRBJ2-7|-|-
TGTGCCAGTAGTACAGGAAGGATGGGCGAGCAGTACTTC
CASSTGRMGEQYF
>TRBV7-9|TRBJ2-7|-|-
TGTGCCAGCAGCTTAGGGCCAGGGATTAACCACGAGCAGTACTTC
CASSLGPGINHEQYF
>TRBV14|TRBJ2-3|TRBD2|-
TGTGCCAGCAGCCAAAGACGGACTAGCCGGGCAGATACGCAGTATTTT
CASSQRRTSRADTQYF
>TRBV10-3|TRBJ1-4|-|-
TGTGCCATCAGTGAGCTAGCGGCAGGGTCGGGAAAACTGTTTTTT
CAISELAAGSGKLFF